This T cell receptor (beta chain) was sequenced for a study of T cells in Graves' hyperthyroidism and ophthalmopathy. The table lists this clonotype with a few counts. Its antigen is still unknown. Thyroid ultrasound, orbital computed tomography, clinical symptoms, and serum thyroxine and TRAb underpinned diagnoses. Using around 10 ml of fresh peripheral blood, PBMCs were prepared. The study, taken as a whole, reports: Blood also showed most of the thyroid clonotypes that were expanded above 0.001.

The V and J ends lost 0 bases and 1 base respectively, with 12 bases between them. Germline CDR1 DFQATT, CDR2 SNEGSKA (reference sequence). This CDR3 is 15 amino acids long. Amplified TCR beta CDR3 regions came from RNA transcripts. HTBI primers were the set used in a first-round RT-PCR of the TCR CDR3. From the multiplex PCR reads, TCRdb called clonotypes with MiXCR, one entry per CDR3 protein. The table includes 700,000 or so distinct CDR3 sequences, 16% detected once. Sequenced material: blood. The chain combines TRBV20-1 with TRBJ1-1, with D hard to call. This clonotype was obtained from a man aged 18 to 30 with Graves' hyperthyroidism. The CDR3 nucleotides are TGCAGTGCTAGAGATCCCGGGATTCGGAACACTGAAGCTTTCTTT. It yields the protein CSARDPGIRNTEAFF.